This T cell receptor beta chain came from a study of T cell responses to AZD1222 COVID-19 vaccine. This clone was counted once. No antigen is known for it. Some clones are missing from TCRdb's copy, which holds only in-frame ones; the method was immunoSEQ multiplex PCR. The sample lists 90,000 to 140,000 clones, roughly 90% occurring once. Study results and caveats: At 160-218 and 743-854, vaccine-associated CD4 TCRs were dominant, and they spanned spike.

The sequence came from an adult in good health. The sample consisted of peripheral blood, taken on day 0 of AZD1222 vaccination.

The CDR3 bases are TGTGCCAGCAAAGAGACATTTGAAGCTTTCTTT. It translates to CASKETFEAFF. The chain combines TRBV2 with TRBJ1-1, with unresolved D. This CDR3 has 11 residues. Trimming shortened V by 7 bases and J by 7 bases, and 10 bases separated the two germline ends. The V gene's germline CDR1 is SNHLY and CDR2 FYNNEI.